The 16 T cell receptor beta chains presented below share a single source sample, sequenced in a study of blood T cell repertoires in COVID-19. Only in-frame clones appear in the TCRdb table, and some are missing; sequencing was by immunoSEQ multiplex PCR. The sample consists of 250,000 to 350,000 clones, about 88% of them appearing once. The sample comprised peripheral blood. These TCRs come from a human donor with COVID-19, enrolled during active disease. The donor label of this sample is uncertain.

This sequence joins TRBV7-9 and TRBJ2-5; 8 bases are shared with TRBD1. Germline assignment: CDR1 SEHNR and CDR2 FQNEAQ (reference sequence). The trim removed 7 bases at V and 8 bases at J, leaving 9 bases unmatched. This CDR3 has 13 residues. CDR3 region: CASILGTGQTQYF. The CDR3 nucleotides are TGTGCCAGCATATTGGGGACAGGCCAAACCCAGTACTTC.

The J gene is TRBJ1-6, the V gene TRBV7-3; 8 bases align to TRBD1. Germline V gene lookup returns CDR1 SGHTA and CDR2 FQGTGA. The CDR3 spans 15 residues. Trimming at V came to 5 bases and at J to 3 bases, leaving 3 bases not matched to a gene. CDR3 loop: CASSLTGDYNSPLHF. The CDR3 nucleotides read TGTGCCAGCAGCCTGACAGGGGACTATAATTCACCCCTCCACTTT.

The chain uses TRBV5-1 and TRBJ2-1; 8 bases line up with TRBD2. CDR1 and CDR2 from the germline V gene are SGHRS and YFSETQ. Trimming took 0 bases from V and 5 from J; bases not matched to a gene: 4. This CDR3 is 15 amino acids long. The CDR3 sequence is CASSLEPAGDNEQFF. For the CDR3, the DNA is TGCGCCAGCAGCTTGGAGCCAGCGGGAGACAATGAGCAGTTCTTC.

This clone appeared a few times. The chain has TRBV7-9 and TRBJ2-1; 8 nucleotides match TRBD2. The CDR3 has 15 amino acids. Per the germline V gene, CDR1 is SEHNR and CDR2 is FQNEAQ (reference sequence). Trimming cost V 5 bases and J 5 bases; bases outside gene matches: 8. CDR3 protein: CASSEGLDIHNEQFF. The DNA for the CDR3 is TGTGCCAGCAGCGAGGGACTAGATATTCACAATGAGCAGTTCTTC. Drawing the rest from reference TRBV7-9 and TRBJ2-1, the complete variable domain is DTGVSQNPRHKITKRGQNVTFRCDPISEHNRLYWYRQTLGQGPEFLTYFQNEAQLEKSRLLSDRFSAERPKGSFSTLEIQRTEQGDSAMYLCASSEGLDIHNEQFFGPGTRLTVL.

This chain connects TRBV9 to TRBJ2-7; D might be TRBD1 (6 bases). Germline V CDR1 and CDR2: SGDLS, YYNGEE. The V end lost 3 bases, the J end lost 6 bases, and 13 bases lay between the germline ends. This CDR3 is 13 amino acids long. The CDR3 is CASSATQGSEQYF. The CDR3 nucleotides read TGTGCCAGCAGCGCCACACAGGGATCCGAGCAGTACTTC.

The gene calls are TRBV12-3 or TRBV12-4 and TRBJ2-1; D might be TRBD2 (6 bases). Trimming pared 6 bases from V and 4 bases from J, leaving 10 bases between. This CDR3 has 13 residues. The CDR3 reads CASRLDYYNEQFF. CDR3 DNA: TGTGCCAGCAGACTGGACTATTACAATGAGCAGTTCTTC.

The chain is built from TRBV15 and TRBJ2-5, with D maybe TRBD2 (6 bases). The CDR3 contains 15 residues. Per germline, CDR1 LNHNV and CDR2 YYDKDF (reference sequence). V lost 0 bases and J lost 3, with 11 bases in between. CDR3 residues: CATSRDSREEETQYF. CDR3 bases: TGTGCCACCAGCAGAGATTCGAGGGAGGAAGAGACCCAGTACTTC.

This chain links TRBV2 with TRBJ1-4; TRBD1 aligns across 8 bases. Unmatched junction bases numbered 7, after V lost 6 bases and J lost 7 bases. This CDR3 region has 14 residues. Germline V gene lookup returns CDR1 SNHLY and CDR2 FYNNEI. Here the CDR3 reads CASRSTGVGEKLFF. DNA for the CDR3: TGTGCCAGCAGATCGACAGGGGTTGGTGAAAAACTGTTTTTT.

CDR3 DNA: TGTGCCAGCAGTCTTCTAGGACTAGCGGGAGGCTACGAGCAGTACTTC. This translates into CASSLLGLAGGYEQYF. The chain links TRBV28 to TRBJ2-7, with TRBD2 matching 14 bases. CDR3 size: 16 residues. The junction had 6 bases not matched to a gene; V was cut back by 5 bases and J by 3 bases. Germline V lookup: CDR1 MDHEN, CDR2 SYDVKM.

The CDR3 is CASRRDYNEQFF. Here the CDR3 DNA reads TGTGCAAGTAGGAGGGACTACAATGAGCAGTTCTTC. The gene calls are TRBV12-2 and TRBJ2-1; TRBD2, the D gene given by the table, was not confirmed from the DNA. TRBV12-2 is marked as a pseudogene. The CDR3 runs to 12 residues.

The table lists this clone with a few counts. The chain recombines TRBV28 with TRBJ2-7, with D maybe TRBD2 (5 bases). V lost 3 bases, J lost 2 bases, and 8 bases lay in between. Germline lookup yields CDR1 MDHEN and CDR2 SYDVKM. The CDR3 contains 13 residues. The CDR3, as DNA: TGTGCCAGCAGTTTGGCCGGGACCTACGAGCAGTACTTC. Encoded protein: CASSLAGTYEQYF.

The V and J genes are TRBV19 and TRBJ1-1; 8 bases match TRBD1. J was trimmed by 4 bases and V by 4 bases; bases with no gene match: 8. Germline V gene sequence: CDR1 LNHDA, CDR2 SQIVND (reference sequence). The CDR3 loop spans 15 amino acids. CDR3 sequence: CASSTGQGWPTEAFF. CDR3 DNA sequence: TGTGCCAGTAGTACCGGACAGGGATGGCCCACTGAAGCTTTCTTT.

The chain combines TRBV7-3 with TRBJ2-7; 10 nucleotides agree with TRBD1. Trimming cost V 5 bases and J 7 bases; bases outside gene matches: 11. CDR3 length: 15 residues. Germline CDR1 and CDR2: SGHTA and FQGTGA. The CDR3 DNA follows: TGTGCCAGCAGCCCTGACAGGGGGCCTAGTCGGGAGCAGTACTTC. It specifies CASSPDRGPSREQYF.

This chain uses TRBV15 with TRBJ2-7; D is unclear. The CDR3 loop spans 15 amino acids. V was shortened by 0 bases and J by 0 bases, with 9 bases between the two germline ends. CDR1 is LNHNV, CDR2 YYDKDF, per germline (reference sequence). CDR3 nucleotide sequence: TGTGCCACCAGCAGAGATCCGGCTAGCTCCTACGAGCAGTACTTC. This sequence encodes CATSRDPASSYEQYF.

V usage is TRBV5-1 and J usage is TRBJ2-5; TRBD2 matches 7 bases. Germline assignment: CDR1 SGHRS and CDR2 YFSETQ. The length of the CDR3 is 14 residues. With 0 bases clipped from V and 7 bases from J, the junction kept 6 bases outside the gene matches. The CDR3 nucleotides are TGCGCCAGCAGCTTGGCGGGGGGTGAGGGGACCCAGTACTTC. It translates to CASSLAGGEGTQYF.

The chain joins TRBV5-1 to TRBJ1-1, with a tentative D call TRBD1 (5 bases). The CDR3 consists of 15 residues. From germline, CDR1 is SGHRS and CDR2 YFSETQ. V was pared by 2 bases and J by 4 bases, with 15 bases between. Here the CDR3 reads CASSLNGQSSTEAFF. CDR3 in DNA: TGCGCCAGCAGCTTAAACGGACAATCTTCCACTGAAGCTTTCTTT.